The clone carrying this T cell receptor beta chain came up once. The sample is drawn from a study of blood T cells in healthy people across ages. Collection of 8.5 to 10 milliliters of peripheral blood was performed for each donor. Samples had at least 6.5 million PBMCs isolated from them. A sample-barcoded 5' primer and a J-beta primer mix were used in a second PCR of about 7 to 12 cycles. TCRdb redid the calling of the 5' RACE reads with MiXCR, one entry per CDR3 protein. In the table there are some 1.7 million distinct CDR3 sequences, 28% of which are singletons. The germline gives CDR1 MDHEN, CDR2 SYDVKM. This CDR3 spans 15 amino acids. Trimming left V 0 bases short and J 2 bases short, with 10 bases between.

The chain combines TRBV28 with TRBJ1-1, with a possible D match to TRBD1 (5 bases). This clonotype originated in a woman in her twenties or thirties in good health. The sample consisted of blood. CDR3 amino acids: CASSLWGGSNTEAFF. CDR3 nucleotides: TGTGCCAGCAGTTTATGGGGGGGGTCAAACACTGAAGCTTTCTTT.